Following are 4 T cell receptor beta chains from one sample sequenced in a study of blood T cell repertoires in COVID-19. The assay was immunoSEQ multiplex PCR, and TCRdb's table has in-frame clones only and misses some. Found here are 65,000 to 85,000 clones, approximately 87% of them singletons; the top ten hold 3.5% to 5%. Material for sequencing was peripheral blood. These receptor sequences come from a man over 45 with active COVID-19.

The V gene is TRBV27, the J gene TRBJ2-1; 8 bases map to TRBD1. The germline V gene encodes CDR1 MNHEY and CDR2 SMNVEV (reference sequence). CDR3 size: 14 residues. The trim removed 5 bases at V and 7 bases at J, leaving 7 bases unmatched. The DNA for the CDR3 is TGTGCCAGCAGTCAGACAGGGGCTGGGAATGAGCAGTTCTTC. This sequence encodes CASSQTGAGNEQFF.

This chain connects TRBV7-9 to TRBJ2-5; perhaps TRBD2 as D (6 bases). Looked up from germline, CDR1 is SEHNR and CDR2 is FQNEAQ (reference sequence). V lost 9 bases and J lost 5, with 13 bases in between. The CDR3 length is 12 residues. The CDR3 is CASKPGVETQYF. The CDR3, as DNA: TGTGCCAGTAAACCGGGAGTGGAGACCCAGTACTTC.

The chain links TRBV3-1 (or the pseudogene TRBV3-2) to TRBJ1-2; 9 bases align to TRBD1. Trimming at V came to 5 bases and at J to 1 base, leaving 8 bases not matched to a gene. This CDR3 comprises 16 residues. In germline, CDR1 is LGHDT, CDR2 YNNKEL (reference sequence). For the CDR3, the DNA is TGTGCCAGCAGCGACGGTTGGACAGGGGTTAACTATGGCTACACCTTC. Translating it yields CASSDGWTGVNYGYTF.

Only one count was recorded for this clone. V gene TRBV19 combines with J gene TRBJ2-3, with D possibly matching TRBD2 (5 bases). V lost 3 bases to trimming and J lost 0 bases, with 13 bases between them. The CDR3 is 16 residues long. The germline V gene has CDR1 LNHDA and CDR2 SQIVND (reference sequence). Written as DNA, the CDR3 is TGTGCCAGTAGTATTTTGCTAGCCGACAGCACAGATACGCAGTATTTT. Translation gives CASSILLADSTDTQYF.